Sequencing of this TCR beta chain was carried out in a study of blood T cells in healthy people across ages. Germline CDR1 SGDLS, CDR2 YYNGEE. Unmatched junction bases numbered 4, after V lost 1 base and J lost 0 bases. The CDR3 consists of 17 residues. Together with a sample-barcoded 5' primer, a J-beta primer mix was included in a second PCR lasting roughly 6 to 12 cycles. TCRdb re-called the 5' RACE reads through MiXCR, storing one row per CDR3 protein. This sample has 780,000 or so distinct CDR3 sequences, with 56% found just once. Sequenced: blood. The chain recombines TRBV9 with TRBJ2-3, with TRBD2 identical over 11 bases. The clonotype was recovered from a man aged 35 to 55 in good health. The CDR3 reads CASSVTSGGTSTDTQYF. The CDR3 nucleotides are TGTGCCAGCAGCGTAACTAGCGGGGGTACTAGCACAGATACGCAGTATTTT.